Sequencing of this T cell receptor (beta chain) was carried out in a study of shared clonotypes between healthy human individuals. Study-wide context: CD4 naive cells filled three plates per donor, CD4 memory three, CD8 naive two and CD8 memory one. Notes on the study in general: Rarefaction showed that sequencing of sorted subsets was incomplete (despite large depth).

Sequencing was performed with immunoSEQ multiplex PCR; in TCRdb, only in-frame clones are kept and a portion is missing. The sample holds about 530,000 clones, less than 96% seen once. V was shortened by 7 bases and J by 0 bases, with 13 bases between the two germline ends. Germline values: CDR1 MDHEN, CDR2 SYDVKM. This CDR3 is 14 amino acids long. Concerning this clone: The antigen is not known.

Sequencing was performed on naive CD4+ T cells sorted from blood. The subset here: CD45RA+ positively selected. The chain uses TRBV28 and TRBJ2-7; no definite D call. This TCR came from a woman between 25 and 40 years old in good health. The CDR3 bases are TGTGCCAGCATCGGTAGTCTAAGCTCCTACGAGCAGTACTTC. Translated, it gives CASIGSLSSYEQYF.